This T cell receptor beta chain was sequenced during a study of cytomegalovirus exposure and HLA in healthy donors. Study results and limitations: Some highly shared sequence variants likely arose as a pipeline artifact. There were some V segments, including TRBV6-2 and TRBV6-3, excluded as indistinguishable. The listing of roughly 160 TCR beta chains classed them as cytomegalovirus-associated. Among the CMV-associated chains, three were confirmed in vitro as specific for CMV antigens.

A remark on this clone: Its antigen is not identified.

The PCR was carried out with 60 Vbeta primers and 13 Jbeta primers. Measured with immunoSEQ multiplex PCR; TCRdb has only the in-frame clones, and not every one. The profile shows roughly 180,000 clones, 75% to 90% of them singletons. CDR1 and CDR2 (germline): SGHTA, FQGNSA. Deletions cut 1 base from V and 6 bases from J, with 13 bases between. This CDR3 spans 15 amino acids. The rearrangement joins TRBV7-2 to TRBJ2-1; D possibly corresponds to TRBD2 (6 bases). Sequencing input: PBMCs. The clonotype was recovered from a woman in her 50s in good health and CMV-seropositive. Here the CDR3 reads CASSLGSAGPNEQFF. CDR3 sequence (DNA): TGTGCCAGCAGCTTAGGGTCGGCGGGGCCCAATGAGCAGTTCTTC.